A single sample is the source of the 9 T cell receptor beta chains below, sequenced in a study of OX40 agonist ivuxolimab in advanced cancers. Assay: immunoSEQ multiplex PCR; the TCRdb copy retains only in-frame clones and omits some. In the table there are about 72,000 clones, 88% of which are singletons. The sequencing used CD4+ or CD8+ T cells sorted from blood, collected in a trial of the OX40 agonist ivuxolimab. These receptors all stem from an adult with an advanced solid tumor such as melanoma, head and neck, liver or kidney cancer.

The chain carries TRBV5-8 and TRBJ2-7; no clear D gene. This CDR3 comprises 11 residues. The ends were cut back, 4 bases at V and 3 bases at J, with 5 bases in the middle. The germline V gene encodes CDR1 SGHTS and CDR2 YDEGEE. The CDR3 sequence is CASSPIYEQYF. DNA for the CDR3: TGTGCCAGCAGCCCGATCTACGAGCAGTACTTC.

This clone was picked up one time. The chain has TRBV18 and TRBJ2-5; perhaps TRBD2 as D (6 bases). The CDR3 runs 15 residues. The germline V and J ends were trimmed by 0 bases and 9 bases, with 17 bases remaining between them. Germline V lookup: CDR1 KGHSH, CDR2 LQKENI. CDR3 coding DNA: TGTGCCAGCTCACCACCGGCGGGGTCCGGCCAAGCCCAGTACTTC. Translating gives CASSPPAGSGQAQYF.

This clone was detected only once. The V gene is TRBV7-2, the J gene TRBJ2-7; either TRBD1 or TRBD2 may supply D (6 bases each). Germline V gives CDR1 SGHTA, CDR2 FQGNSA. The V and J ends lost 5 bases and 4 bases respectively, with 21 bases between them. The CDR3 runs to 16 residues. The CDR3 spells CASSRQGTPRPYEQYF. CDR3 DNA sequence: TGTGCCAGCAGCCGCCAGGGGACTCCGCGCCCTTACGAGCAGTACTTC.

The V call is TRBV18, the J call TRBJ2-2; D unclear. Germline CDR1 and CDR2: KGHSH and LQKENI. The germline V and J ends were trimmed by 5 bases and 1 base, with 2 bases remaining between them. The CDR3 totals 12 residues. CDR3 nucleotide sequence: TGTGCCAGCTCAATGAACACCGGGGAGCTGTTTTTT. Translated: CASSMNTGELFF.

V usage is TRBV28 and J usage is TRBJ1-2, with 9 bases that match TRBD1. There are 16 residues in the CDR3. Trimming removed 5 bases from V and 7 bases from J; junction bases left unmatched: 14. Germline-derived CDR1 and CDR2 are MDHEN and SYDVKM. The CDR3 is CASSPPGQGWVGGYTF. Here the CDR3 DNA reads TGTGCCAGCAGTCCACCGGGACAGGGATGGGTAGGTGGCTACACCTTC.

The chain links TRBV27 to TRBJ1-2; D not certain. CDR3 size: 14 residues. V gave up 3 bases and J gave up 7 bases, with 15 bases separating them. CDR1 and CDR2 from the germline V gene are MNHEY and SMNVEV (reference sequence). CDR3: CASSFRDMGSGYTF. CDR3 DNA: TGTGCCAGCAGTTTTCGTGATATGGGATCTGGCTACACCTTC.

The J gene is TRBJ2-7, the V gene TRBV7-9, with a possible D match to TRBD1 (6 bases). The CDR3 sequence is 15 residues long. Trimming removed 5 bases at V and 1 base at J, with 15 bases between. Looked up from germline, CDR1 is SEHNR and CDR2 is FQNEAQ (reference sequence). CDR3 sequence: CASSRERGTSYEQYF. CDR3 DNA: TGTGCCAGCAGCCGTGAAAGGGGGACGTCCTACGAGCAGTACTTC.

J is TRBJ2-3 and V is TRBV4-2; maybe TRBD2 (7 bases). Trimming took off 0 bases at V and 4 bases at J, with 14 bases between the two ends. Germline V lookup: CDR1 LGHNA, CDR2 YNFKEQ. This CDR3 spans 16 amino acids. The DNA for the CDR3 is TGTGCCAGCAGCCAAGAGAGGAGGGGGGGGGCAGATACGCAGTATTTT. Protein sequence: CASSQERRGGADTQYF.

In regard to this clone: The same CDR3 also results from other DNA sequences found in this sample. The chain is built from TRBV5-1 and TRBJ1-1; D remains ambiguous. Germline loops: CDR1 SGHRS, CDR2 YFSETQ. V was pared by 0 bases and J by 4 bases, with 7 bases between. CDR3 length: 13 amino acids. The CDR3 is CASSLDGGTEAFF. For the CDR3, the DNA is TGCGCCAGCAGCTTGGACGGAGGCACTGAAGCTTTCTTT.